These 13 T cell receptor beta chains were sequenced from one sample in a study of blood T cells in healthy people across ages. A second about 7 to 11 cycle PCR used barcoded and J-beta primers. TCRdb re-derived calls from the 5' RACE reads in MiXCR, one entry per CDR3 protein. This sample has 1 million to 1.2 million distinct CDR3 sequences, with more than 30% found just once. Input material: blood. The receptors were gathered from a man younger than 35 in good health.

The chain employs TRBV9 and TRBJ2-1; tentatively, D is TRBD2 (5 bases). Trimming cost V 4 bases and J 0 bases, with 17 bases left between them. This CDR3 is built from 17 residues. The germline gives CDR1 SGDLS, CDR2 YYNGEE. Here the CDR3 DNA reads TGTGCCAGCAGCCCCGAGGGAGCGGTCCCCTCCTACAATGAGCAGTTCTTC. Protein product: CASSPEGAVPSYNEQFF.

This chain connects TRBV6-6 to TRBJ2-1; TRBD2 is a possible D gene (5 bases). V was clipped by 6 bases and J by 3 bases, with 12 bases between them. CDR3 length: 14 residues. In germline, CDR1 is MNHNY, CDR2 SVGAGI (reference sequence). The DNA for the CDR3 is TGTGCCAGCAGCCCCTGGGAGAGCTACAATGAGCAGTTCTTC. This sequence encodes CASSPWESYNEQFF.

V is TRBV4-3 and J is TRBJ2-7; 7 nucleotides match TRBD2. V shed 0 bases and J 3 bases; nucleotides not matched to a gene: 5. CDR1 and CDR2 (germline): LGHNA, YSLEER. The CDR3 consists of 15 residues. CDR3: CASSQDAGVFYEQYF. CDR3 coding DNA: TGCGCCAGCAGCCAAGATGCGGGGGTCTTCTACGAGCAGTACTTC.

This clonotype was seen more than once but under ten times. CDR3 sequence reads: CASTAEGTSYNEQFF. DNA for the CDR3: TGTGCCAGCACCGCGGAGGGGACTAGCTACAATGAGCAGTTCTTC. This rearrangement joins TRBV13 to TRBJ2-1, with TRBD2 identical over 8 bases. V was clipped by 7 bases and J by 3 bases; unmatched bases: 8. Germline V gene lookup returns CDR1 PRHDT and CDR2 FYEKMQ (reference sequence). The CDR3 is 15 amino acids.

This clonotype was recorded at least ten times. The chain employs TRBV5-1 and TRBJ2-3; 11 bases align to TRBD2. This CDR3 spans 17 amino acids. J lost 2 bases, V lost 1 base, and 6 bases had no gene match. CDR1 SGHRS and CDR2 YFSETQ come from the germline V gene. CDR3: CASSLTGLAAVTDTQYF. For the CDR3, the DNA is TGCGCCAGCAGCTTGACGGGACTAGCGGCGGTCACAGATACGCAGTATTTT.

DNA of the CDR3: TGTGCCAGCAGCCTAATATCGGGAGAATTAGAAAAACTGTTTTTT. It codes for CASSLISGELEKLFF. The chain links TRBV7-9 to TRBJ1-4; unclear D gene. The germline gives CDR1 SEHNR, CDR2 FQNEAQ (reference sequence). There are 15 residues in the CDR3. V lost 5 bases and J lost 8, with 18 bases in between.

The chain's CDR3 is CASSRGDRFSYEQYF. DNA for the CDR3: TGTGCCAGCAGCAGAGGGGACAGATTCTCCTACGAGCAGTACTTC. The chain has TRBV6-2 or TRBV6-3 and TRBJ2-7; 7 positions agree with TRBD1. This CDR3 is built from 15 residues. The junction had 8 bases not matched to a gene; V was cut back by 6 bases and J by 0 bases. Per germline, CDR1 MNHEY and CDR2 SVGEGT.

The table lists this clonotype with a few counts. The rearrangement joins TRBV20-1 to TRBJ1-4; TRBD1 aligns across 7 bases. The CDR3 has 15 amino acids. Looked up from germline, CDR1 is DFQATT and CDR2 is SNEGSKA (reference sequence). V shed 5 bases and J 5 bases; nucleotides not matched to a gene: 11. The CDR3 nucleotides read TGCAGTGCTGGCCAAGTTGGGACAGAGAATGAAAAACTGTTTTTT. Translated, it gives CSAGQVGTENEKLFF.

The CDR3 loop is CSVAEGGLYGYTF. The CDR3 DNA is TGCAGCGTTGCGGAAGGGGGCTTGTATGGCTACACCTTC. The chain has TRBV29-1 and TRBJ1-2; TRBD1 matches 7 bases. Germline lookup yields CDR1 SQVTM and CDR2 ANQGSEA. Unmatched junction bases numbered 7, after V lost 4 bases and J lost 5 bases. The CDR3 runs 13 residues.

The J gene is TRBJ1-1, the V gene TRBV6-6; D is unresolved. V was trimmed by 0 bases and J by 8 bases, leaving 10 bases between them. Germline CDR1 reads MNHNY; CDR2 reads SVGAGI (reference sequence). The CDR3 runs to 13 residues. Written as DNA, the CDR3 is TGTGCCAGCAGTTACTCGTTGCTATCGGAAGCTTTCTTT. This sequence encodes CASSYSLLSEAFF.

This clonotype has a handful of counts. The CDR3 protein is CASSQWTSGNEQYF. The CDR3 nucleotides are TGTGCCAGCAGCCAATGGACTAGCGGGAATGAGCAGTACTTC. This sequence joins TRBV3-1 and TRBJ2-7, with 12 bases aligning to TRBD2. There are 14 residues in the CDR3. J lost 7 bases, V lost 2 bases, and 3 bases had no gene match. Germline V lookup: CDR1 LGHDT, CDR2 YNNKEL (reference sequence).

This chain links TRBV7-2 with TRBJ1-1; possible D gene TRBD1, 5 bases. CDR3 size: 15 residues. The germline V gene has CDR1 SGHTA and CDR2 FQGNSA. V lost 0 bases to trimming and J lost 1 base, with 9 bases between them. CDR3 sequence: CASSLASGTNTEAFF. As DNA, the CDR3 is TGTGCCAGCAGCTTAGCCAGCGGGACGAACACTGAAGCTTTCTTT.

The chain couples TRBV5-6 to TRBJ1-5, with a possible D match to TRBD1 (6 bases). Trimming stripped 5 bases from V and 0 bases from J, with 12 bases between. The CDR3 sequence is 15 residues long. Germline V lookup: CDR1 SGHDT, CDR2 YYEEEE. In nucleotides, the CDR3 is TGTGCCAGCAGATCCGGGACAAATAGCAATCAGCCCCAGCATTTT. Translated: CASRSGTNSNQPQHF. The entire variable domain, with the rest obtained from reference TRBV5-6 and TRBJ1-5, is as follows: DAGVTQSPTHLIKTRGQQVTLRCSPKSGHDTVSWYQQALGQGPQFIFQYYEEEERQRGNFPDRFSGHQFPNYSSELNVNALLLGDSALYLCASRSGTNSNQPQHFGDGTRLSIL.